These T cell receptor beta chains were read from a single sample in a study of T cell responses to AZD1222 COVID-19 vaccine. The method was immunoSEQ multiplex PCR; TCRdb's version includes in-frame clones alone and lacks a portion of them. The sample has 99,000 or so clones, approximately 90% seen once. The sequenced sample was peripheral blood, obtained on day 0 of AZD1222 vaccination. These receptors came from an adult in good health. The CDR3 runs from the conserved cysteine through the conserved F or W. The order of the fields is J gene, D gene, clone size, V gene, CDR3 protein, CDR3 DNA. A D gene is named only where the DNA matches it firmly. The size field is filled for only some rows; it gives once, few, many or a size class.

TRBJ1-4 - once TRBV7-9 CASSFRWDEKLFF TGTGCCAGCAGCTTCCGATGGGATGAAAAACTGTTTTTT
TRBJ1-2 - - TRBV7-8 CASSLGAGMGYTF TGTGCCAGCAGCTTAGGGGCAGGGATGGGCTACACCTTC
TRBJ1-6 - once TRBV27 CASSPGRGWNSPLHF TGTGCCAGCAGTCCAGGGAGGGGCTGGAATTCACCCCTCCACTTT
TRBJ1-3 - - TRBV5-6 CASSRGQGNRGNTIYF TGTGCCAGCAGCCGGGGGCAGGGTAATCGAGGAAACACCATATATTTT
TRBJ2-1 - - TRBV7-9 CASSPNSSGEQFF TGTGCCAGCAGCCCTAACTCCTCCGGTGAGCAGTTCTTC
TRBJ2-2 TRBD2 - TRBV9 CASRATSGGPLNTGELFF TGTGCCAGCAGAGCGACTAGCGGGGGCCCCCTGAACACCGGGGAGCTGTTTTTT
TRBJ2-5 TRBD2 once TRBV10-3 CAISVAGETQYF TGTGCCATCAGTGTAGCGGGAGAGACCCAGTACTTC
TRBJ1-1 TRBD1 - TRBV7-2 CASSNQRQGLAEAFF TGTGCCAGCAGCAACCAGAGACAGGGTCTGGCTGAAGCTTTCTTT
TRBJ2-5 - - TRBV6-5 CASRRTPRETQYF TGTGCCAGCAGAAGGACACCTCGAGAGACCCAGTACTTC
TRBJ2-2 - once TRBV5-1 CASSPAASKGTGELFF TGCGCCAGCAGCCCGGCGGCTAGCAAGGGCACCGGGGAGCTGTTTTTT
TRBJ2-1 TRBD2 - TRBV24-1 CATSRSGGGGEQFF TGTGCCACCAGTCGTAGCGGGGGGGGCGGTGAGCAGTTCTTC
TRBJ2-7 TRBD1 few TRBV18 CASSITGQGHEQYF TGTGCCAGCTCAATAACGGGACAGGGACACGAGCAGTACTTC
TRBJ2-5 - - TRBV3-1/TRBV3-2 CASSHGTTQETQYF TGTGCCAGCAGCCATGGGACAACTCAAGAGACCCAGTACTTC
TRBJ1-2 - - TRBV28 CASSLSHYGYTF TGTGCCAGCAGTTTATCCCACTATGGCTACACCTTC
TRBJ2-5 - - TRBV18 CASSLWEAETQYF TGTGCCAGCTCACTCTGGGAGGCAGAGACCCAGTACTTC
TRBJ2-5 - - TRBV6-5 CASSYSMSSTETQYF TGTGCCAGCAGTTACTCGATGTCTAGCACAGAGACCCAGTACTTC
TRBJ2-7 TRBD1 once TRBV28 CASSFGTGAYEQYF TGTGCCAGCAGTTTTGGGACAGGGGCCTACGAGCAGTACTTC
TRBJ2-5 - - TRBV14 CASSQDGGYQETQYF TGTGCCAGCAGCCAAGATGGCGGGTACCAAGAGACCCAGTACTTC
TRBJ2-1 - - TRBV6-2/TRBV6-3 CASTYSPGQPYNEQFF TGTGCCAGCACTTACTCACCGGGACAACCATACAATGAGCAGTTCTTC
TRBJ1-6 - once TRBV20-1 CSASRLGDSPLHF TGCAGTGCTAGTAGGTTGGGGGATTCACCCCTCCACTTT
TRBJ2-3 TRBD2 - TRBV7-2 CASSLAGGPTDTQYF TGTGCCAGCAGCCTAGCGGGAGGCCCCACAGATACGCAGTATTTT
TRBJ1-2 TRBD1 - TRBV7-9 CASSSRQGRVGYTF TGTGCCAGCAGCTCTAGACAGGGACGGGTTGGCTACACCTTC
TRBJ1-2 - - TRBV7-2 CASSWGRGYTF TGTGCCAGCAGCTGGGGCCGTGGCTACACCTTC
TRBJ2-7 TRBD2 - TRBV7-2 CASSLDTRGTSGRAWEQYF TGTGCCAGCAGCTTAGATACCCGAGGGACTAGCGGGAGGGCCTGGGAGCAGTACTTC
TRBJ2-7 TRBD1 - TRBV11-3 CASSYHTGTGSYEQYF TGTGCCAGCAGCTATCATACCGGGACAGGGTCCTACGAGCAGTACTTC
TRBJ2-2 TRBD2 - TRBV11-2 CASSSLPGGPMSGELFF TGTGCCAGCAGCTCCCTCCCGGGAGGGCCGATGAGCGGGGAGCTGTTTTTT
TRBJ1-1 TRBD1 - TRBV6-2/TRBV6-3 CASSRQGAYTEAFF TGTGCCAGCAGCCGACAGGGGGCTTACACTGAAGCTTTCTTT
TRBJ2-1 - - TRBV14 CASSQAFRAYNEQFF TGTGCCAGCAGCCAAGCGTTCCGGGCGTACAATGAGCAGTTCTTC
TRBJ1-1 - few TRBV28 CASSFWGRTNTEAFF TGTGCCAGCAGTTTTTGGGGACGGACGAACACTGAAGCTTTCTTT
TRBJ2-3 TRBD2 - TRBV7-3 CASSSAGGADTQYF TGTGCCAGCAGCTCAGCGGGGGGCGCAGATACGCAGTATTTT
TRBJ1-1 TRBD1 few TRBV3-1/TRBV3-2 CASSQTRTGRNTEAFF TGTGCCAGCAGCCAAACCCGGACAGGGAGGAACACTGAAGCTTTCTTT
TRBJ1-1 - - TRBV11-2 CASTLTTGGIGTEAFF TGTGCCAGCACTCTTACGACGGGGGGCATAGGCACTGAAGCTTTCTTT
TRBJ1-5 TRBD1 - TRBV6-5 CASRPDRGPQPQHF TGTGCCAGCAGGCCAGACAGGGGGCCCCAGCCCCAGCATTTT
TRBJ1-5 - - TRBV6-5 CASSYGEQQPQHF TGTGCCAGCAGTTATGGAGAACAGCAGCCCCAGCATTTT
TRBJ1-5 - - TRBV6-5 CASSPLGGNQPQHF TGTGCCAGCAGCCCCCTCGGGGGTAATCAGCCCCAGCATTTT